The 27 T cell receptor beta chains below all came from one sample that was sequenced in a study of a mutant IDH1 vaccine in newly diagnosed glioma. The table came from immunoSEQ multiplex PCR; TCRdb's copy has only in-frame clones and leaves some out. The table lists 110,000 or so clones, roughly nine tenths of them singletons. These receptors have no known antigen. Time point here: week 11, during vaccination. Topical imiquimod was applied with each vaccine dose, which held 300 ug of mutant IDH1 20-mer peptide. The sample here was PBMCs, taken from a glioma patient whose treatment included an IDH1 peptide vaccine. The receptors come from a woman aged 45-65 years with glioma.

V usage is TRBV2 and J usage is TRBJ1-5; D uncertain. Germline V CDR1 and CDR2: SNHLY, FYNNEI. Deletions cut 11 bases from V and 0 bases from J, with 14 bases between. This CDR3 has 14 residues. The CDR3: CAFQDGNSNQPQHF. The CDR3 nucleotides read TGTGCCTTTCAAGACGGGAATAGCAATCAGCCCCAGCATTTT.

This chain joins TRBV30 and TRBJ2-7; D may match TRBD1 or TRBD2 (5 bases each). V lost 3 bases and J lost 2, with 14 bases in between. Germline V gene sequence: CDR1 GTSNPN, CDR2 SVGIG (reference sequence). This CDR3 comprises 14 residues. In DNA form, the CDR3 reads TGTGCCTGGAGCGGGACCAACTCTGCCTACGAGCAGTACTTC. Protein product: CAWSGTNSAYEQYF.

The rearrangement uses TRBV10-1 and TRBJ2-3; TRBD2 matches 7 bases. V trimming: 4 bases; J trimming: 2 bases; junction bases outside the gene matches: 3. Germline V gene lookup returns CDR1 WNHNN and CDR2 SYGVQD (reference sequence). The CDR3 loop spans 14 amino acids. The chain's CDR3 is CASSVGRATDTQYF. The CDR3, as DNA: TGCGCCAGCAGTGTGGGGAGGGCCACAGATACGCAGTATTTT.

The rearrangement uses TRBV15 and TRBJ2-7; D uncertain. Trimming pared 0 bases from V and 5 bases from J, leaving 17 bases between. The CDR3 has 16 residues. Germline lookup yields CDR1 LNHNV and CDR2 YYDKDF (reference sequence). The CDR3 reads CATSRDLGPYTHEQYF. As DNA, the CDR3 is TGTGCCACCAGCAGAGATCTCGGACCATACACGCACGAGCAGTACTTC.

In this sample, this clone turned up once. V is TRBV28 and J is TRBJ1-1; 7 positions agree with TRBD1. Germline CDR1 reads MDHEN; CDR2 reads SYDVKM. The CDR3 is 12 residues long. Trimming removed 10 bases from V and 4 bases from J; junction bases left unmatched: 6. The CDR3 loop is CANPGQATEAFF. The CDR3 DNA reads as TGTGCCAACCCCGGACAGGCCACTGAAGCTTTCTTT.

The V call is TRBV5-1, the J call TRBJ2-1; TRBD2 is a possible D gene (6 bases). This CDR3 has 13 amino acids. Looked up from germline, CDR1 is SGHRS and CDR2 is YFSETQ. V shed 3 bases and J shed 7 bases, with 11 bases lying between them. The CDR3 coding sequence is TGCGCCAGCAGCTCGTTTGGGGGGAATGAGCAGTTCTTC. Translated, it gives CASSSFGGNEQFF.

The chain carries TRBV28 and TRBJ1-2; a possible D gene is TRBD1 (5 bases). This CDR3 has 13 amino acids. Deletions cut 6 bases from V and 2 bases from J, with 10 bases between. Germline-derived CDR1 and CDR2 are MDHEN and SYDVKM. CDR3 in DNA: TGTGCCAGCAGGGGGACGGCCAACTATGGCTACACCTTC. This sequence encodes CASRGTANYGYTF.

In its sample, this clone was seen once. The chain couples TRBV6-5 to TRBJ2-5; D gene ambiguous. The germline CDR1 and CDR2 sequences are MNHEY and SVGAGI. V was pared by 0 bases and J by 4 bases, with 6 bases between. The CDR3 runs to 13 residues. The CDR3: CASSYSNRETQYF. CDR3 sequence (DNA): TGTGCCAGCAGTTACTCGAATCGAGAGACCCAGTACTTC.

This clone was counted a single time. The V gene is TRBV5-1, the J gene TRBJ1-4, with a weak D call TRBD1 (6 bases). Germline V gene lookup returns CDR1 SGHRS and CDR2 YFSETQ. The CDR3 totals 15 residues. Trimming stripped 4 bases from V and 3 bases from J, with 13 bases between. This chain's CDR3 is CASSLLQGANEKLFF. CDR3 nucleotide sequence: TGCGCCAGCAGCCTACTACAGGGTGCTAATGAAAAACTGTTTTTT.

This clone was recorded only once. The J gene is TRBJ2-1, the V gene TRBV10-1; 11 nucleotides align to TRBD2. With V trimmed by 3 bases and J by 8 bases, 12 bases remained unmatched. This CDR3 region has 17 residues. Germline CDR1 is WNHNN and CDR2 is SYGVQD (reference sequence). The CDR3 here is CASSEWGETSGIYEQFF. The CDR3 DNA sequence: TGCGCCAGCAGTGAATGGGGGGAGACTAGCGGGATCTATGAGCAGTTCTTC.

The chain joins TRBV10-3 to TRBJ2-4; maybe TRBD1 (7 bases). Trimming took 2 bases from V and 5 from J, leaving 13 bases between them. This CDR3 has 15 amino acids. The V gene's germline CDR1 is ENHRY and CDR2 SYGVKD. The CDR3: CAISEGGQGENIQYF. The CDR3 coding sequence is TGTGCCATCAGTGAGGGGGGGCAGGGGGAAAACATTCAGTACTTC.

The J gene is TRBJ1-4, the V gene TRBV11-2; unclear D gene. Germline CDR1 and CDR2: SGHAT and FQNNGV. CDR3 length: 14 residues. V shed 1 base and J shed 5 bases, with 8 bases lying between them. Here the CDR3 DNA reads TGTGCCAGCAGCTTAGGGGCGTTAAATGAAAAACTGTTTTTT. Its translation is CASSLGALNEKLFF.

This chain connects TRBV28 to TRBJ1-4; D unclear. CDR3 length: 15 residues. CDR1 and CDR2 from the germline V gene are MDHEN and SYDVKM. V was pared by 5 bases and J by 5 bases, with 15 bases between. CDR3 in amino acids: CASSPTPRGNEKLFF. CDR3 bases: TGTGCCAGCAGTCCCACGCCCCGAGGAAATGAAAAACTGTTTTTT.

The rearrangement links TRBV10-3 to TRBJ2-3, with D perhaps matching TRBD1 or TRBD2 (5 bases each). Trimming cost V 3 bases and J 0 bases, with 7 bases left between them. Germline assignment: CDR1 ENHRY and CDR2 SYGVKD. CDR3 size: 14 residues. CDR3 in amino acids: CAISDGASTDTQYF. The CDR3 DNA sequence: TGTGCCATCAGTGACGGGGCTAGCACAGATACGCAGTATTTT.

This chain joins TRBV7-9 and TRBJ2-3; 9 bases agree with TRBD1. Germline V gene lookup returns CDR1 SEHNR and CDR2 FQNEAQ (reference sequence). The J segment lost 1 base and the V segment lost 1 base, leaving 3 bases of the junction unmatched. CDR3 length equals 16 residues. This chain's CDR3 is CASSLVGDRGTDTQYF. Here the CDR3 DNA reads TGTGCCAGCAGCTTAGTAGGGGACAGGGGCACAGATACGCAGTATTTT.

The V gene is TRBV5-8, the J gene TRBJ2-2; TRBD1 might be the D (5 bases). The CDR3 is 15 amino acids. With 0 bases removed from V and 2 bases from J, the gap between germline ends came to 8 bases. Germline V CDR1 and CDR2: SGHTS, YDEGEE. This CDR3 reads CASSLVTVNTGELFF. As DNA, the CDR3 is TGTGCCAGCAGCTTGGTGACAGTTAACACCGGGGAGCTGTTTTTT. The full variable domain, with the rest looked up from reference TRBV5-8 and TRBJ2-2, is EAGVTQSPTHLIKTRGQQATLRCSPISGHTSVYWYQQALGLGLQFLLWYDEGEERNRGNFPPRFSGRQFPNYSSELNVNALELEDSALYLCASSLVTVNTGELFFGEGSRLTVL.

The CDR3: CSASVGGSQETQYF. CDR3 DNA sequence: TGCAGCGCGAGTGTGGGGGGGTCCCAAGAGACCCAGTACTTC. The chain uses TRBV29-1 and TRBJ2-5, with TRBD2 matching 7 bases. V trimming: 7 bases; J trimming: 1 base; junction bases outside the gene matches: 9. This CDR3 contains 14 residues. Germline CDR1 reads SQVTM; CDR2 reads ANQGSEA. Supplemented by reference TRBV29-1 and TRBJ2-5, the full variable domain reads SAVISQKPSRDICQRGTSLTIQCQVDSQVTMMFWYRQQPGQSLTLIATANQGSEATYESGFVIDKFPISRPNLTFSTLTVSNMSPEDSSIYLCSASVGGSQETQYFGPGTRLLVL.

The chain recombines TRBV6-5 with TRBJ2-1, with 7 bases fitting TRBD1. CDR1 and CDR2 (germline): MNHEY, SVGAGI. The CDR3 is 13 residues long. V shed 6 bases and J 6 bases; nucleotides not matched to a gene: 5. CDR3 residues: CASRKTGRNEQFF. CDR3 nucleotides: TGTGCCAGCAGAAAGACAGGGCGCAATGAGCAGTTCTTC.

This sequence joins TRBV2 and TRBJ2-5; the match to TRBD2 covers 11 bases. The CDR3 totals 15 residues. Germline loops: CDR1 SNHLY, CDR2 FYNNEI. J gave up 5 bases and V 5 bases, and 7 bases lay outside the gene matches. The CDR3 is CASSYLLAGVETQYF. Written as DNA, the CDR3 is TGTGCCAGCAGTTACTTACTAGCGGGAGTGGAGACCCAGTACTTC. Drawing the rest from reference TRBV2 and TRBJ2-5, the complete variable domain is EPEVTQTPSHQVTQMGQEVILRCVPISNHLYFYWYRQILGQKVEFLVSFYNNEISEKSEIFDDQFSVERPDGSNFTLKIRSTKLEDSAMYFCASSYLLAGVETQYFGPGTRLLVL.

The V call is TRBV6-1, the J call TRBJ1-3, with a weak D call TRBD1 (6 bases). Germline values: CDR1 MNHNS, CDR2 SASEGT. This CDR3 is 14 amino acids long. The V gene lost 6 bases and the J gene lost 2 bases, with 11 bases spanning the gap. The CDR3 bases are TGTGCCAGCAGGCCACAGGGTACTGGAAACACCATATATTTT. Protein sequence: CASRPQGTGNTIYF.

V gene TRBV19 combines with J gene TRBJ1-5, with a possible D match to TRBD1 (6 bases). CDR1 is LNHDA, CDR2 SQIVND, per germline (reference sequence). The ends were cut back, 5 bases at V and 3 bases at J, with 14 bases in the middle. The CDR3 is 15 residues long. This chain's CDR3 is CASSVTGPPNQPQHF. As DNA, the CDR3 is TGTGCCAGTAGTGTGACAGGCCCACCCAATCAGCCCCAGCATTTT.

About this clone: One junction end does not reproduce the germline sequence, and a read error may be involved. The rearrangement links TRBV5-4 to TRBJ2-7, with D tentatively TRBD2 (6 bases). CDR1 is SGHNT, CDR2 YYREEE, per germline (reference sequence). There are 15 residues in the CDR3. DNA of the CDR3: TGTGCCAGCAGCTTGGAATACGGGAGCTCCTACGAGCGGTACTTC. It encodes CASSLEYGSSYERYF.

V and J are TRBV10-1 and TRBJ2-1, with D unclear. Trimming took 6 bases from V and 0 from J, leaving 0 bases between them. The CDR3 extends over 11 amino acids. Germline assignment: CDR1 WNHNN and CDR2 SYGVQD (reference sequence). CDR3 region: CASSSYNEQFF. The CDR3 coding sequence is TGCGCCAGCAGCTCCTACAATGAGCAGTTCTTC.

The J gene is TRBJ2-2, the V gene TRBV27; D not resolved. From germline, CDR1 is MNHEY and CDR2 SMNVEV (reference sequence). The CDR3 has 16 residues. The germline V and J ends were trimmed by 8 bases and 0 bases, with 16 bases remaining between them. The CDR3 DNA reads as TGTGCCAGCCGAGCACGGATGTTCGCGAACACCGGGGAGCTGTTTTTT. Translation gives CASRARMFANTGELFF.

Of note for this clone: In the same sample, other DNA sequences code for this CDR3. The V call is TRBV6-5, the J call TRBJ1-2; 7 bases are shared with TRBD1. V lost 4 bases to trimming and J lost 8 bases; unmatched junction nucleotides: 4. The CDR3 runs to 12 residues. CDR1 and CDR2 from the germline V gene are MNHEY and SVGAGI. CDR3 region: CASSSQGGGYTF. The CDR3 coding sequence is TGTGCCAGCAGTTCCCAGGGGGGCGGCTACACCTTC.

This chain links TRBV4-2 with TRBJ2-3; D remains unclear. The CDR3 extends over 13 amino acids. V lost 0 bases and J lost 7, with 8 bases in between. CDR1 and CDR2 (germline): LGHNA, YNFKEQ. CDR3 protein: CASSQDQIYTQYF. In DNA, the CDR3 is TGTGCCAGCAGCCAAGATCAAATTTATACGCAGTATTTT.

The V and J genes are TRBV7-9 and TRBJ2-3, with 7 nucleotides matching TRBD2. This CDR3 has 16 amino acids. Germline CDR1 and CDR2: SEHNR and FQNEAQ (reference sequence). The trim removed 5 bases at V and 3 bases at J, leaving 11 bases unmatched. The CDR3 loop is CASSLPAGEGTDTQYF. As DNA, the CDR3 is TGTGCCAGCAGCCTCCCGGCGGGAGAAGGGACAGATACGCAGTATTTT.